What follows are 26 T cell receptor beta chains derived from one specimen sequenced in a study of blood T cell repertoires in COVID-19. Profiling relied on immunoSEQ multiplex PCR, and the TCRdb table lists in-frame clones only, not all of them. In the table there are 210,000 or so clones, approximately 87% of which are singletons. The sample taken for sequencing was PBMCs or T cells enriched from blood (not recorded which). These receptors were taken from a woman in her fifties or sixties in a cohort exposed to, infected with or recovered from COVID-19 (not recorded which).

This CDR3 is CASSDGPSGRTRYGYTF. CDR3 in DNA: TGTGCCAGCAGTGACGGCCCCTCGGGGAGAACCCGATACGGCTACACCTTC. V and J are TRBV6-4 and TRBJ1-2, with no clear D. V lost 2 bases and J 8 bases, leaving 24 bases between the germline ends. Germline CDR1 reads MRHNA; CDR2 reads SNTAGT. CDR3 size: 17 residues.

J is TRBJ2-1 and V is TRBV5-5; maybe TRBD1 (5 bases). Germline-derived CDR1 and CDR2 are SGHKS and YYEKEE (reference sequence). The CDR3 consists of 14 residues. V dropped 0 bases and J dropped 9 bases, with 13 bases sitting between them. The CDR3 sequence: CASSLDRNRGEQFF. Here the CDR3 DNA reads TGTGCCAGCAGCTTGGATCGAAATAGGGGTGAGCAGTTCTTC.

This chain joins TRBV7-3 and TRBJ1-2, with D possibly matching TRBD1 (5 bases). The CDR3 sequence is 13 residues long. Trimming left V 6 bases short and J 4 bases short, with 12 bases between. Germline lookup yields CDR1 SGHTA and CDR2 FQGTGA. CDR3 protein: CASSNGQGYGYTF. The DNA for the CDR3 is TGTGCCAGCAGTAACGGGCAGGGCTATGGCTACACCTTC.

A note on this clone: This sample includes further DNA sequences coding for the same CDR3. The gene calls are TRBV19 and TRBJ1-5; 9 positions match TRBD1. The CDR3 covers 13 residues. The V gene end was trimmed by 5 bases and the J gene end by 4 bases; junction bases not matched to a gene: 0. The germline gives CDR1 LNHDA, CDR2 SQIVND (reference sequence). The DNA for the CDR3 is TGTGCCAGTAGTGGGACAGGGAATCAGCCCCAGCATTTT. It translates to CASSGTGNQPQHF.

The CDR3 reads CASMQGDGTDTQYF. The CDR3 nucleotides are TGCGCCAGCATGCAGGGTGATGGCACAGATACGCAGTATTTT. The rearrangement links TRBV5-1 to TRBJ2-3, with D maybe TRBD1 (5 bases). Germline CDR1 SGHRS, CDR2 YFSETQ. The CDR3 length is 14 residues. V was clipped by 6 bases and J by 1 base, with 12 bases between them.

The chain recombines TRBV5-4 with TRBJ2-3; D may be TRBD1 (5 bases). Per germline, CDR1 SGHNT and CDR2 YYREEE (reference sequence). Trimming left V 3 bases short and J 6 bases short, with 11 bases between. The CDR3 has 13 amino acids. CDR3 DNA sequence: TGTGCCAGCAGCTCACCCTCAGGGGATACGCAGTATTTT. It translates to CASSSPSGDTQYF.

This chain connects TRBV11-1 to TRBJ2-6, with D tentatively TRBD1 (5 bases). V lost 7 bases and J lost 0, with 13 bases in between. The CDR3 runs to 16 residues. CDR1 is SGHAT, CDR2 FQDESV, per germline (reference sequence). The CDR3 DNA reads TGTGCCAGCAACCGCAAGGACACCTCTGGGGCCAACGTCCTGACTTTC. Protein: CASNRKDTSGANVLTF.

The V and J genes are TRBV6-6 and TRBJ1-1; 7 bases map to TRBD1. CDR1 and CDR2 from the germline V gene are MNHNY and SVGAGI (reference sequence). The CDR3 is made up of 12 amino acids. V lost 2 bases and J lost 10; bases outside the gene matches: 4. The CDR3 sequence: CASSYTQGGAFF. The CDR3 nucleotides are TGTGCCAGCAGTTACACGCAGGGGGGAGCTTTCTTT.

Here the CDR3 DNA reads TGTGCCTGGAGTTCGGAGGCCCGCCCAAATTCACCCCTCCACTTT. Its protein product is CAWSSEARPNSPLHF. The rearrangement uses TRBV30 and TRBJ1-6; D gene unclear. The CDR3 spans 15 residues. V was cut by 2 bases and J by 7 bases, with 15 bases left in between. Per the germline V gene, CDR1 is GTSNPN and CDR2 is SVGIG (reference sequence).

This clone was seen a single time. The sample holds other DNA sequences that translate to the same CDR3. This sequence joins TRBV10-1 and TRBJ1-1; D uncertain. Germline CDR1 and CDR2: WNHNN and SYGVQD (reference sequence). The CDR3 length is 13 residues. With 2 bases removed from V and 2 bases from J, the gap between germline ends came to 6 bases. CDR3 nucleotides: TGCGCCAGCAGTGAGGGAGTAAACACTGAAGCTTTCTTT. Translating gives CASSEGVNTEAFF.

V gene TRBV7-2 combines with J gene TRBJ1-1, with D perhaps matching TRBD1 (5 bases). Germline V lookup: CDR1 SGHTA, CDR2 FQGNSA. CDR3 length: 14 amino acids. V lost 5 bases, J lost 2 bases, and 12 bases lay in between. This chain's CDR3 is CASSTQGPNTEAFF. The CDR3, as DNA: TGTGCCAGCAGCACGCAGGGCCCCAACACTGAAGCTTTCTTT. Full variable domain (outside the CDR3, taken from reference TRBV7-2 and TRBJ1-1): GAGVSQSPSNKVTEKGKDVELRCDPISGHTALYWYRQSLGQGLEFLIYFQGNSAPDKSGLPSDRFSAERTGGSVSTLTIQRTQQEDSAVYLCASSTQGPNTEAFFGQGTRLTVV.

The rearrangement links TRBV7-8 to TRBJ2-7; TRBD1 matches 8 bases. The J segment lost 1 base and the V segment lost 5 bases, leaving 7 bases of the junction unmatched. Germline lookup yields CDR1 SGHVS and CDR2 FQNEAQ. This CDR3 comprises 15 residues. In DNA, the CDR3 is TGTGCCAGCAGCGACGGACAGGGAACTTCCTACGAGCAGTACTTC. Translation gives CASSDGQGTSYEQYF. Using reference TRBV7-8 and TRBJ2-7 for the parts outside the CDR3, the full variable domain is GAGVSQSPRYKVAKRGQDVALRCDPISGHVSLFWYQQALGQGPEFLTYFQNEAQLDKSGLPSDRFFAERPEGSVSTLKIQRTQQEDSAVYLCASSDGQGTSYEQYFGPGTRLTVT.

Remarks on this clone: Other nucleotide sequences from this sample produce the same CDR3. The rearrangement uses TRBV18 and TRBJ2-5; D unclear. This CDR3 has 12 residues. Trimming cost V 1 base and J 5 bases, with 5 bases left between them. CDR1 is KGHSH, CDR2 LQKENI, per germline. The CDR3: CASSPLQETQYF. The CDR3 coding sequence is TGTGCCAGCTCACCACTTCAGGAGACCCAGTACTTC.

This chain uses TRBV2 with TRBJ2-5; 10 positions match TRBD2. Germline trimming cut 4 bases from V and 0 bases from J; bases unmatched to any gene: 2. The CDR3 loop spans 15 amino acids. CDR1 is SNHLY, CDR2 FYNNEI, per germline. The CDR3 is CASSALAGDQETQYF. The DNA for the CDR3 is TGTGCCAGCAGTGCCCTAGCGGGGGACCAAGAGACCCAGTACTTC. Full variable domain (rest looked up from reference TRBV2 and TRBJ2-5): EPEVTQTPSHQVTQMGQEVILRCVPISNHLYFYWYRQILGQKVEFLVSFYNNEISEKSEIFDDQFSVERPDGSNFTLKIRSTKLEDSAMYFCASSALAGDQETQYFGPGTRLLVL.

The chain employs TRBV2 and TRBJ1-2, with 7 bases that match TRBD1. The CDR3 has 14 residues. CDR1 and CDR2 (germline): SNHLY, FYNNEI. Germline trimming cut 5 bases from V and 1 base from J; bases unmatched to any gene: 4. The CDR3 DNA follows: TGTGCCAGCAGTTCGGACAGGAATAACTATGGCTACACCTTC. Its protein product is CASSSDRNNYGYTF.

CDR3 DNA: TGCGCCAGCAGCCACCCATTCCGGACAAAGAACACTGAAGCTTTCTTT. Protein: CASSHPFRTKNTEAFF. The chain carries TRBV4-1 and TRBJ1-1, with a tentative D call TRBD1 (5 bases). V lost 3 bases and J 1 base, leaving 15 bases between the germline ends. The CDR3 is 16 residues long. Germline CDR1 reads MGHRA; CDR2 reads YSYEKL.

V and J are TRBV5-4 and TRBJ1-1, with TRBD1 matching over 9 bases. Germline lookup yields CDR1 SGHNT and CDR2 YYREEE (reference sequence). Trimming at V came to 5 bases and at J to 5 bases, leaving 7 bases not matched to a gene. The CDR3 is 14 amino acids. For the CDR3, the DNA is TGTGCCAGCAGATTGCAACAGGGGGCAACTGAAGCTTTCTTT. As protein: CASRLQQGATEAFF.

V usage is TRBV19 and J usage is TRBJ1-6; 7 nucleotides agree with TRBD1. Germline lookup yields CDR1 LNHDA and CDR2 SQIVND (reference sequence). V dropped 7 bases and J dropped 6; count of bases not matched to a gene: 9. The CDR3 spans 15 residues. The CDR3 here is CASNTGAEINSPLHF. The DNA of the CDR3 is TGTGCCAGTAATACAGGGGCGGAGATTAATTCACCCCTCCACTTT.

The sample holds one count of this clone. V usage is TRBV7-9 and J usage is TRBJ1-1; D is perhaps TRBD1 (5 bases). The germline V gene has CDR1 SEHNR and CDR2 FQNEAQ (reference sequence). The length of the CDR3 is 14 residues. Trimming removed 2 bases at V and 7 bases at J, with 14 bases between. The CDR3 DNA follows: TGTGCCAGCAGCTTAAGGGGCCATGACGGTGAAGCTTTCTTT. Protein product: CASSLRGHDGEAFF. Full variable domain (remainder filled in from reference TRBV7-9 and TRBJ1-1): DTGVSQNPRHKITKRGQNVTFRCDPISEHNRLYWYRQTLGQGPEFLTYFQNEAQLEKSRLLSDRFSAERPKGSFSTLEIQRTEQGDSAMYLCASSLRGHDGEAFFGQGTRLTVV.

V and J are TRBV7-2 and TRBJ2-1, with 16 bases fitting TRBD2. This CDR3 is built from 19 residues. V dropped 4 bases and J dropped 4; count of bases not matched to a gene: 10. Germline V gives CDR1 SGHTA, CDR2 FQGNSA. The CDR3 loop is CASSSQPGLAGGQYNEQFF. The DNA for the CDR3 is TGTGCCAGCAGCTCGCAACCGGGACTAGCGGGGGGGCAATACAATGAGCAGTTCTTC.

The chain recombines TRBV9 with TRBJ1-3; no firm D call. Trimming pared 4 bases from V and 0 bases from J, leaving 14 bases between. Germline V gene sequence: CDR1 SGDLS, CDR2 YYNGEE. The CDR3 runs 16 residues. The CDR3 reads CASSPTLEASGNTIYF. CDR3 DNA sequence: TGTGCCAGCAGCCCAACCTTAGAGGCCTCTGGAAACACCATATATTTT.

The chain is built from TRBV5-1 and TRBJ2-1; D is perhaps TRBD2 (5 bases). The CDR3 is 16 residues long. V was cut by 1 base and J by 4 bases, with 15 bases left in between. Germline V CDR1 and CDR2: SGHRS, YFSETQ. CDR3 sequence: CASSLRASLQYNEQFF. Here the CDR3 DNA reads TGCGCCAGCAGCTTGCGAGCTAGCTTACAGTACAATGAGCAGTTCTTC.

The V gene is TRBV7-2, the J gene TRBJ1-6, with 8 nucleotides matching TRBD1. The ends lost 5 bases at V and 9 bases at J; junction bases unmatched: 9. Per germline, CDR1 SGHTA and CDR2 FQGNSA. CDR3 length equals 15 residues. The CDR3 is CASSVGQGVGSPLHF. The DNA of the CDR3 is TGTGCCAGCAGCGTTGGACAGGGTGTCGGTTCACCCCTCCACTTT.

This chain links TRBV7-2 with TRBJ1-1; D may be TRBD1 (5 bases). Trimming stripped 2 bases from V and 5 bases from J, with 15 bases between. The V gene's germline CDR1 is SGHTA and CDR2 FQGNSA. The CDR3 runs 15 residues. CDR3 region: CASSLRGRGGTEAFF. The CDR3 DNA sequence: TGTGCCAGCAGCTTAAGGGGACGGGGAGGGACTGAAGCTTTCTTT.

The table lists this clone with a count of one. The rearrangement uses TRBV6-5 and TRBJ1-6; 8 bases are shared with TRBD1. The trim removed 2 bases at V and 11 bases at J, leaving 11 bases unmatched. This CDR3 has 16 residues. Looked up from germline, CDR1 is MNHEY and CDR2 is SVGAGI. CDR3: CASSYASGGGLPPLHF. CDR3 DNA sequence: TGTGCCAGCAGTTACGCCTCAGGGGGCGGTCTTCCACCCCTCCACTTT.

This clone was seen once. The gene calls are TRBV28 and TRBJ2-5, with 7 bases lining up with TRBD1. This CDR3 has 12 residues. V was pared by 6 bases and J by 9 bases, with 7 bases of the junction left unmatched. CDR1 and CDR2 from the germline V gene are MDHEN and SYDVKM. The CDR3 sequence is CASRSTGTPQYF. Written as DNA, the CDR3 is TGTGCCAGCAGATCGACAGGGACGCCCCAGTACTTC.